The 32 T cell receptor beta chains below all came from one sample that was sequenced in a study of glioma-infiltrating T cells. Amplification of TCR alpha and beta CDR3 regions from RNA used iRepertoire nested multiplex PCR. Each CDR3 protein gets one entry after TCRdb re-called the multiplex PCR reads with MiXCR. The profile shows around 350,000 distinct CDR3 sequences, about two fifths of them singletons. The sample consisted of glioma tissue, nonneoplastic brain tissue, or PBMCs (not recorded which). These receptors came from a human donor with low-grade glioma or glioblastoma, undergoing nonglioma brain surgery, or in good health (not recorded which).

At least ten counts were recorded for this clonotype. The chain links TRBV27 to TRBJ1-6; D remains ambiguous. V gave up 4 bases and J gave up 3 bases, with 4 bases separating them. The germline V gene encodes CDR1 MNHEY and CDR2 SMNVEV (reference sequence). CDR3 length: 13 residues. The chain's CDR3 is CASSWIYNSPLHF. DNA for the CDR3: TGTGCCAGCAGTTGGATCTATAATTCACCCCTCCACTTT.

This clonotype was seen a handful of times. The chain is built from TRBV20-1 and TRBJ2-7; D possibly corresponds to TRBD1 (5 bases). The V gene lost 3 bases and the J gene lost 5 bases, with 11 bases spanning the gap. The CDR3 totals 12 residues. CDR1 DFQATT and CDR2 SNEGSKA come from the germline V gene (reference sequence). CDR3 protein: CSASQGHNEQYF. DNA for the CDR3: TGCAGTGCTAGCCAAGGACACAACGAGCAGTACTTC.

This clonotype was detected only once. A much larger clone differs from this one at a single base, so this may be a read error. Here the CDR3 reads CASSYSNPFCGYTF. The CDR3 nucleotides read TGTGCCAGCAGTTACAGCAACCCTTTCTGTGGCTACACCTTC. The gene calls are TRBV6-2 or TRBV6-3 and TRBJ1-2; no firm D call. This CDR3 comprises 14 residues. CDR1 is MNHEY, CDR2 SVGEGT, per germline. V lost 2 bases to trimming and J lost 7 bases, with 14 bases between them.

For this clonotype: A much larger clone lies one base from this, so it may be a read error. The CDR3 DNA follows: TGCAGTGCCATTAGTTTTATCGGGCATCAGCACCAGCATTTT. It specifies CSAISFIGHQHQHF. The V and J genes are TRBV20-1 and TRBJ1-5; no definite D call. The germline gives CDR1 DFQATT, CDR2 SNEGSKA (reference sequence). This CDR3 has 14 amino acids.

The CDR3 region is CASSPQRSQNEQFF. The CDR3 DNA sequence: TGTGCCAGCAGTCCACAGCGTTCCCAAAATGAGCAGTTCTTC. V gene TRBV27 combines with J gene TRBJ2-1; D ambiguous. Trimming took 5 bases from V and 7 from J, leaving 15 bases between them. Germline loops: CDR1 MNHEY, CDR2 SMNVEV (reference sequence). This CDR3 is built from 14 residues.

This clonotype was recorded once. Sequence at one end of the junction differs from germline and may be a read error. The chain has TRBV6-1 and TRBJ2-1, with TRBD2 matching 14 bases. Germline V lookup: CDR1 MNHNS, CDR2 SASEGT. CDR3 length equals 15 residues. The CDR3 sequence: CASSAGLAGVLEQLF. The CDR3 coding sequence is TGTGCCAGCAGCGCGGGACTAGCGGGAGTCTTAGAGCAGCTCTTC.

The V call is TRBV7-9, the J call TRBJ1-5; 8 bases align to TRBD1. Trimming took 5 bases from V and 6 from J; bases not matched to a gene: 9. CDR1 SEHNR and CDR2 FQNEAQ come from the germline V gene (reference sequence). The CDR3 spans 15 residues. CDR3 residues: CASSLKRTGTQPQHF. The CDR3 DNA reads as TGTGCCAGCAGCCTCAAACGGACAGGGACTCAGCCCCAGCATTTT.

The chain employs TRBV28 and TRBJ2-3; D gene unclear. The V and J ends lost 2 bases and 2 bases respectively, with 8 bases between them. Looked up from germline, CDR1 is MDHEN and CDR2 is SYDVKM. The CDR3 runs to 14 residues. The CDR3 sequence: CASSLDTYTDTQYF. The CDR3 region has the DNA TGTGCCAGCAGTTTAGACACCTACACAGATACGCAGTATTTT.

The chain carries TRBV2 and TRBJ2-3; D call uncertain. Per germline, CDR1 SNHLY and CDR2 FYNNEI. This CDR3 is 14 amino acids long. V was pared by 2 bases and J by 7 bases, with 13 bases between. The CDR3 sequence: CASSEQARTNTQYF. CDR3 DNA: TGTGCCAGCAGTGAACAAGCGCGCACGAATACGCAGTATTTT.

The V gene is TRBV3-1, the J gene TRBJ2-1; 14 nucleotides match TRBD2. There are 15 residues in the CDR3. J was trimmed by 10 bases and V by 6 bases; bases with no gene match: 8. Germline loops: CDR1 LGHDT, CDR2 YNNKEL (reference sequence). The CDR3 DNA follows: TGTGCCAGCAGACCGACTAGCGGGAGGGCCCGGGAGCAGTTCTTC. Its protein is CASRPTSGRAREQFF.

Regarding this clonotype: This may be a read error, as it is one base from a much larger clone. The chain uses TRBV6-1 and TRBJ2-7; tentative D call: TRBD1 (5 bases). Per the germline V gene, CDR1 is MNHNS and CDR2 is SASEGT. This CDR3 has 14 residues. For the CDR3, the DNA is TGTGCCAGCAGTGAAACGACAGCCGGATACGAGAAGTACTTC. This codes for CASSETTAGYEKYF.

As regards this clonotype: An end of the junction differs from the germline gene, which may be a read error. This rearrangement joins TRBV28 to TRBJ1-3; D is unclear. CDR3 length equals 14 residues. The V gene's germline CDR1 is MDHEN and CDR2 SYDVKM. CDR3 sequence (DNA): TGTGCCAGCAGTAATATAGGCTCTGTAAACACCATATATTTT. It codes for CASSNIGSVNTIYF.

This clonotype has ten or more counts. The gene calls are TRBV27 and TRBJ2-1; 11 bases match TRBD1. The V and J ends lost 6 bases and 3 bases, in that order; junction bases with no gene match: 4. Germline CDR1 is MNHEY and CDR2 is SMNVEV (reference sequence). This CDR3 comprises 15 residues. CDR3 sequence (DNA): TGTGCCAGCAGCCCCGGGACAGGGGGCTACAATGAGCAGTTCTTC. Translation: CASSPGTGGYNEQFF.

The rearrangement links TRBV24-1 to TRBJ2-1; 8 bases line up with TRBD2. After removal of 9 bases from V and 7 bases from J, the junction contained 7 bases not matched to a gene. The CDR3 covers 13 residues. In germline, CDR1 is KGHDR, CDR2 SFDVKD. The CDR3 nucleotides read TGTGCCACCCGGGAGGGGTCTCTGAATGAGCAGTTCTTC. It is translated as CATREGSLNEQFF.

V usage is TRBV14 and J usage is TRBJ2-5; TRBD2 agrees at 10 bases. CDR1 and CDR2 (germline): SGHDN, FVKESK. The CDR3 contains 20 residues. Germline trimming cut 2 bases from V and 1 base from J; bases unmatched to any gene: 16. The CDR3 region is CASSQPFHQREGQFQETQYF. The CDR3 DNA reads as TGTGCCAGCAGCCAACCATTCCACCAGCGGGAGGGCCAATTCCAAGAGACCCAGTACTTC.

V and J are TRBV7-9 and TRBJ2-1; TRBD1 is a possible D gene (5 bases). V lost 3 bases and J lost 8, with 17 bases in between. Germline assignment: CDR1 SEHNR and CDR2 FQNEAQ (reference sequence). The CDR3 loop spans 15 amino acids. Here the CDR3 reads CASSLGQVSSDEQFF. CDR3 DNA sequence: TGTGCCAGCAGCTTGGGGCAGGTCTCCTCGGATGAGCAGTTCTTC. The complete variable domain, with remaining parts taken from reference TRBV7-9 and TRBJ2-1, reads DTGVSQNPRHKITKRGQNVTFRCDPISEHNRLYWYRQTLGQGPEFLTYFQNEAQLEKSRLLSDRFSAERPKGSFSTLEIQRTEQGDSAMYLCASSLGQVSSDEQFFGPGTRLTVL.

In this sample, this clonotype turned up many times. The rearrangement joins TRBV15 to TRBJ1-1, with D uncertain. In germline, CDR1 is LNHNV, CDR2 YYDKDF (reference sequence). V was clipped by 1 base and J by 0 bases, with 6 bases between them. The CDR3 is made up of 14 amino acids. CDR3 DNA sequence: TGTGCCACCAGCAGAGGGGATATGAACACTGAAGCTTTCTTT. This codes for CATSRGDMNTEAFF.

This clonotype was recorded many times. The chain is built from TRBV6-1 and TRBJ1-6; no reliable D call. CDR1 is MNHNS, CDR2 SASEGT, per germline. With 7 bases removed from V and 6 bases from J, the gap between germline ends came to 13 bases. There are 14 residues in the CDR3. Here the CDR3 reads CASNRNAANSPLHF. For the CDR3, the DNA is TGTGCCAGCAATCGAAACGCAGCTAATTCACCCCTCCACTTT.

The chain uses TRBV19 and TRBJ1-2; 10 nucleotides agree with TRBD1. This CDR3 has 13 residues. Germline assignment: CDR1 LNHDA and CDR2 SQIVND (reference sequence). V dropped 5 bases and J dropped 7; count of bases not matched to a gene: 4. The CDR3 region is CASSVTGGIGYTF. CDR3 bases: TGTGCCAGTAGTGTGACAGGGGGCATTGGCTACACCTTC.

The chain is built from TRBV27 and TRBJ1-5; no clear D gene. From germline, CDR1 is MNHEY and CDR2 SMNVEV (reference sequence). V was shortened by 9 bases and J by 7 bases, with 1 base between the two germline ends. The CDR3 spans 8 residues. The CDR3 DNA reads as TGTGCCAGGCAGCCCCAGCATTTT. Translated, it gives CARQPQHF.

Comments on this clonotype: This clone may be a read error of a much larger clone one base away. This chain connects TRBV28 to TRBJ2-7, with D perhaps matching TRBD1 (5 bases). Germline values: CDR1 MDHEN, CDR2 SYDVKM. The CDR3 is made up of 15 amino acids. V was clipped by 11 bases and J by 0 bases, with 20 bases between them. CDR3 coding DNA: TGTGCCGGCACCCAGGCCCGGACACTCTCCTACGAGCAGTACTTC. It yields the protein CAGTQARTLSYEQYF.

V is TRBV4-2 and J is TRBJ2-3; 8 positions agree with TRBD2. Losses at the gene ends were 0 bases for V and 1 base for J; bases not matched to a gene: 6. This CDR3 is 17 amino acids long. The germline CDR1 and CDR2 sequences are LGHNA and YNFKEQ. CDR3: CASSQEPTGGGTDTQYF. The DNA for the CDR3 is TGTGCCAGCAGCCAAGAACCGACGGGAGGGGGCACAGATACGCAGTATTTT.

The chain combines TRBV12-3 or TRBV12-4 with TRBJ2-2, with D uncertain. The length of the CDR3 is 14 residues. V was shortened by 5 bases and J by 5 bases, with 12 bases between the two germline ends. This CDR3 is CASSPPTGTGELFF. Written as DNA, the CDR3 is TGTGCCAGCAGTCCCCCTACTGGGACCGGGGAGCTGTTTTTT.

This clonotype has only a few counts. The chain has TRBV7-3 and TRBJ1-5; D is ambiguous. Germline-derived CDR1 and CDR2 are SGHTA and FQGTGA. CDR3 length: 16 amino acids. V lost 4 bases to trimming and J lost 0 bases, with 13 bases between them. The DNA of the CDR3 is TGTGCCAGCAGCTCCCGATCGACACCTAGCAATCAGCCCCAGCATTTT. This translates into CASSSRSTPSNQPQHF.

Details on this clonotype: An end of the junction does not agree with germline; a read error may underlie this. CDR3 in DNA: TGTGCTAGCAATCACGGGACAGGGAGCGACGAGCAGTACTTC. This encodes CASNHGTGSDEQYF. V and J are TRBV28 and TRBJ2-7, with 9 nucleotides matching TRBD1. CDR3 length: 14 amino acids. Germline V gene data show CDR1 as MDHEN and CDR2 as SYDVKM.

This clonotype was counted many times. This chain uses TRBV27 with TRBJ2-1, with D uncertain. Looked up from germline, CDR1 is MNHEY and CDR2 is SMNVEV (reference sequence). V was trimmed by 11 bases and J by 1 base, leaving 12 bases between them. The CDR3 is 13 residues long. The CDR3 is CACPRPSYNEQFF. The CDR3 DNA is TGTGCCTGCCCACGGCCGTCCTACAATGAGCAGTTCTTC.

This clonotype was observed many times. V gene TRBV27 combines with J gene TRBJ1-2, with 8 nucleotides matching TRBD1. The CDR3 totals 14 residues. The junction had 5 bases not matched to a gene; V was cut back by 4 bases and J by 4 bases. Per germline, CDR1 MNHEY and CDR2 SMNVEV (reference sequence). In DNA, the CDR3 is TGTGCCAGCAGTTACGACAGGGGTGGCTATGGCTACACCTTC. It encodes CASSYDRGGYGYTF.

In regard to this clonotype: With a much larger clone just one base away, this may be a read error. The chain couples TRBV6-1 to TRBJ2-7; 10 nucleotides agree with TRBD1. V was clipped by 1 base and J by 7 bases; unmatched bases: 7. This CDR3 has 15 amino acids. Germline V gives CDR1 MNHNS, CDR2 SASEGT. The CDR3 loop is CASSEGTGGISEQYF. In nucleotides, the CDR3 is TGTGCCAGCAGTGAAGGGACAGGGGGGATCTCGGAGCAGTACTTC.

V gene TRBV13 combines with J gene TRBJ2-2; no definite D call. Trimming cost V 5 bases and J 7 bases, with 5 bases left between them. Germline V CDR1 and CDR2: PRHDT, FYEKMQ (reference sequence). CDR3 length equals 11 residues. CDR3 in DNA: TGTGCCAGCAGCGACGTCGGGGAGCTGTTTTTT. Translating gives CASSDVGELFF. The variable domain in full, completed from reference TRBV13 and TRBJ2-2, reads AAGVIQSPRHLIKEKRETATLKCYPIPRHDTVYWYQQGPGQDPQFLISFYEKMQSDKGSIPDRFSAQQFSDYHSELNMSSLELGDSALYFCASSDVGELFFGEGSRLTVL.

This clonotype turned up a few times. CDR3: CASSQENQNYNEQFF. DNA of the CDR3: TGCGCCAGCAGCCAAGAAAACCAGAACTACAATGAGCAGTTCTTC. V is TRBV4-3 and J is TRBJ2-1, with unresolved D. In germline, CDR1 is LGHNA, CDR2 YSLEER. Trimming pared 0 bases from V and 3 bases from J, leaving 9 bases between. This CDR3 contains 15 residues.

This chain connects TRBV7-9 to TRBJ2-1; TRBD1 aligns across 10 bases. The length of the CDR3 is 17 residues. V trimming: 2 bases; J trimming: 10 bases; junction bases outside the gene matches: 14. Germline CDR1 is SEHNR and CDR2 is FQNEAQ (reference sequence). The CDR3 spells CASSLPMGQGINYEQFF. DNA for the CDR3: TGTGCCAGCAGCTTACCCATGGGACAGGGGATTAATTACGAGCAGTTCTTC.

This clonotype was recorded many times. This chain links TRBV15 with TRBJ1-2; D remains ambiguous. This CDR3 has 14 residues. Between the trimmed V and J ends, which lost 1 base and 4 bases, there was a span of 10 bases. CDR1 is LNHNV and CDR2 is YYDKDF in the germline V gene (reference sequence). This chain's CDR3 is CATSRVQQTYGYTF. CDR3 nucleotides: TGTGCCACCAGCAGAGTACAACAGACCTATGGCTACACCTTC.